This TCR beta chain was observed in a study of post-analysis software for immune sequencing data. Study-level information: The patients showed relapsing-remitting, secondary progressive and progressive-relapsing multiple sclerosis courses. Study-wide results and caveats: Samples prepared in the same batch strongly co-clustered by F measure. Versus controls, multiple sclerosis patients showed significantly lower diversity (normalized Chao1). Relative to controls, patients had a few TRBV segments at higher frequency, with TRBV5-6, TRBV5-1 and TRBV20-1 among these.

Every TCR beta cDNA library bore unique molecular identifiers. The authors obtained 500,000 or so cDNA molecules from approximately 0.91 to 9.4 million T cells. Each CDR3 protein gets one entry after TCRdb re-called the PCR reads with MiXCR. The top ten hold about 0.5% of the sample, which has hundreds of thousands of distinct CDR3 sequences, about 32% seen once. Per germline, CDR1 SQVTM and CDR2 ANQGSEA. CDR3 length: 13 residues. Trimming cost V 6 bases and J 6 bases; bases outside gene matches: 9. As for this clonotype: Its antigen is as yet unknown. Possible read error: a much larger clone is one base away.

The V gene is TRBV29-1, the J gene TRBJ2-3; 7 bases align to TRBD2. The sample consisted of blood. This TCR was sampled from a girl aged 5-17 years with multiple sclerosis. The CDR3 sequence is CSVEGTKSDTQYF. For the CDR3, the DNA is TGCAGCGTAGAGGGGACTAAATCTGATACGCAGTATTTT.